These 11 T cell receptor beta chains were all obtained from the same sample, sequenced in a study of Ad26.COV2.S vaccination and SARS-CoV-2 variants. Libraries were prepared by immunoSEQ multiplex PCR; TCRdb keeps only in-frame clonotypes and omits some of them. The profile shows roughly 510,000 clones, approximately 88% of them singletons. Treatment here: 19 received Ad26.COV2.S at low or high dose, single or two shots; 5 received placebo; per-sample allocation not given. The samples were gathered on day 63 after the first injection of vaccine or placebo. The sequenced sample was peripheral blood, obtained in a trial of Ad26.COV2.S vaccine versus placebo. The receptors shown here come from a person between 18 and 65 years old who received the Ad26.COV2.S COVID-19 vaccine or a placebo.

The chain joins TRBV20-1 to TRBJ2-3; tentatively, D is TRBD2 (5 bases). The CDR3 consists of 11 residues. CDR1 DFQATT and CDR2 SNEGSKA come from the germline V gene (reference sequence). For the CDR3, the DNA is TGCAGACCTCGGGGAGTGGATACGCAGTATTTT. As protein: CRPRGVDTQYF.

The chain carries TRBV7-2 and TRBJ1-5; D might be TRBD1 (5 bases). V lost 5 bases and J lost 5, with 13 bases in between. Per the germline V gene, CDR1 is SGHTA and CDR2 is FQGNSA. The length of the CDR3 is 14 residues. The CDR3 spells CASSIPGGDQPQHF. CDR3 DNA sequence: TGTGCCAGCAGCATCCCGGGGGGGGATCAGCCCCAGCATTTT.

This rearrangement joins TRBV4-3 to TRBJ2-7; TRBD1 matches 7 bases. The V segment lost 4 bases and the J segment 2 bases; nucleotides outside the gene matches: 5. The CDR3 consists of 14 residues. Per germline, CDR1 LGHNA and CDR2 YSLEER. CDR3 sequence reads: CASSLRTGPYEQYF. In DNA form, the CDR3 reads TGCGCCAGCAGCCTTAGGACAGGACCCTACGAGCAGTACTTC.

This clone was counted once. This chain uses TRBV20-1 with TRBJ1-3; D ambiguous. The CDR3 is 11 amino acids. Germline assignment: CDR1 DFQATT and CDR2 SNEGSKA (reference sequence). V lost 7 bases to trimming and J lost 4 bases, with 8 bases between them. DNA for the CDR3: TGCAGTGTGCTTGGGGGAAACACCATATATTTT. It is translated as CSVLGGNTIYF.

A note on this clone: The same CDR3 arises from other DNA sequences in this sample as well. V usage is TRBV18 and J usage is TRBJ2-7; 8 bases agree with TRBD1. Losses at the gene ends were 3 bases for V and 2 bases for J; bases not matched to a gene: 6. CDR1 and CDR2 from the germline V gene are KGHSH and LQKENI. The CDR3 spans 15 residues. The CDR3 here is CASSPGQGGTYEQYF. CDR3 DNA: TGTGCCAGCTCACCTGGACAGGGCGGTACCTACGAGCAGTACTTC.

The chain combines TRBV28 with TRBJ1-1; D gene uncertain. This CDR3 has 11 residues. Deletions cut 6 bases from V and 7 bases from J, with 9 bases between. Germline loops: CDR1 MDHEN, CDR2 SYDVKM. In DNA form, the CDR3 reads TGTGCCAGCAGACGCTCGTATGAAGCTTTCTTT. Translating gives CASRRSYEAFF. Variable domain in full (rest from reference TRBV28 and TRBJ1-1): DVKVTQSSRYLVKRTGEKVFLECVQDMDHENMFWYRQDPGLGLRLIYFSYDVKMKEKGDIPEGYSVSREKKERFSLILESASTNQTSMYLCASRRSYEAFFGQGTRLTVV.

J is TRBJ1-1 and V is TRBV18; D is possibly TRBD1 (6 bases). The CDR3 contains 15 residues. Germline V CDR1 and CDR2: KGHSH, LQKENI. V lost 5 bases, J lost 10 bases, and 23 bases lay in between. CDR3 amino acids: CASSSEQGELGVAFF. DNA of the CDR3: TGTGCCAGCTCATCCGAACAGGGAGAGCTAGGGGTAGCTTTCTTT.

This clone occurred many times. This specimen includes other DNA sequences encoding the same CDR3. The rearrangement uses TRBV7-9 and TRBJ1-4; no firm D call. Germline V CDR1 and CDR2: SEHNR, FQNEAQ (reference sequence). V was cut by 1 base and J by 7 bases, with 10 bases left in between. The CDR3 has 14 residues. CDR3 loop: CASSLGTGSEKLFF. CDR3 DNA: TGTGCCAGCAGCTTAGGGACCGGGAGTGAAAAACTGTTTTTT.

This clone showed up just once. The chain combines TRBV5-8 with TRBJ2-2; the match to TRBD2 covers 13 bases. V lost 4 bases, J lost 6 bases, and 15 bases stayed unmatched. Germline CDR1 reads SGHTS; CDR2 reads YDEGEE. CDR3 length: 19 amino acids. The CDR3 DNA follows: TGTGCCAGCAGCCGCCTAGGGAGAGGACTAGCGGGAGCCCCCGGGGAGCTGTTTTTT. Its protein product is CASSRLGRGLAGAPGELFF.

The rearrangement uses TRBV9 and TRBJ2-1; 10 bases fit TRBD1. This CDR3 has 15 amino acids. Trimming at V came to 3 bases and at J to 6 bases, leaving 6 bases not matched to a gene. CDR1 is SGDLS and CDR2 is YYNGEE in the germline V gene. The CDR3 spells CASSDRDRGTNEQFF. The CDR3 bases are TGTGCCAGCAGCGACCGGGACAGGGGTACCAATGAGCAGTTCTTC.

V usage is TRBV30 and J usage is TRBJ2-7, with D unclear. Germline V gene sequence: CDR1 GTSNPN, CDR2 SVGIG (reference sequence). The CDR3 extends over 13 amino acids. V gave up 2 bases and J gave up 7 bases, with 15 bases separating them. CDR3 loop: CAWSPNLAREQYF. In DNA form, the CDR3 reads TGTGCCTGGAGTCCCAATTTAGCTAGGGAGCAGTACTTC.